Each of the 23 T cell receptor beta chains below was sequenced from the same sample in a study of T cell changes during pregnancy in multiple sclerosis. Only in-frame clones appear in the TCRdb table, and some are missing; sequencing was by immunoSEQ multiplex PCR. Of roughly 90,000 clones listed, about 93% are singletons. The sample consisted of peripheral blood, taken in the first trimester of pregnancy. These TCRs come from a female donor with multiple sclerosis, enrolled in a pregnancy study.

This sequence joins TRBV6-1 and TRBJ1-1; D uncertain. V shed 6 bases and J shed 0 bases, with 11 bases lying between them. This CDR3 is 14 amino acids long. CDR1 MNHNS and CDR2 SASEGT come from the germline V gene. CDR3 nucleotides: TGTGCCAGCAGCCCTCCCTTCTTGAACACTGAAGCTTTCTTT. It specifies CASSPPFLNTEAFF.

The V and J genes are TRBV6-1 and TRBJ1-1, with D possibly being TRBD1 (5 bases). The CDR3 is made up of 18 amino acids. V shed 2 bases and J shed 1 base, with 20 bases lying between them. Germline V gives CDR1 MNHNS, CDR2 SASEGT. The CDR3 nucleotides are TGTGCCAGCAGTGAATACCCAGCAACTGGGGGGGGGAACACTGAAGCTTTCTTT. Encoded protein: CASSEYPATGGGNTEAFF.

The rearrangement joins TRBV15 to TRBJ1-4, with unresolved D. The ends were cut back, 3 bases at V and 3 bases at J, with 11 bases in the middle. Germline V gives CDR1 LNHNV, CDR2 YYDKDF (reference sequence). The CDR3 totals 15 residues. The CDR3 nucleotides are TGTGCCACCAGCAGTCACGGGGAGCCTAATGAAAAACTGTTTTTT. Protein: CATSSHGEPNEKLFF. Together with reference TRBV15 and TRBJ1-4, the CDR3 gives the full variable domain: DAMVIQNPRYQVTQFGKPVTLSCSQTLNHNVMYWYQQKSSQAPKLLFHYYDKDFNNEADTPDNFQSRRPNTSFCFLDIRSPGLGDTAMYLCATSSHGEPNEKLFFGSGTQLSVL.

This chain uses TRBV5-4 with TRBJ1-2; TRBD1 might be the D (5 bases). V was pared by 5 bases and J by 11 bases, with 16 bases between. The CDR3 is made up of 12 amino acids. Per germline, CDR1 SGHNT and CDR2 YYREEE (reference sequence). The CDR3 DNA reads as TGTGCCAGCAGTCTCCGGGACTACAGTTACACCTTC. This codes for CASSLRDYSYTF.

The rearrangement uses TRBV6-1 and TRBJ1-5; TRBD1 aligns across 9 bases. The germline gives CDR1 MNHNS, CDR2 SASEGT. V was clipped by 7 bases and J by 7 bases; unmatched bases: 11. The CDR3 is 15 residues long. CDR3 amino acids: CASTPLGTGIQPQHF. For the CDR3, the DNA is TGTGCCAGCACCCCTTTGGGGACAGGGATCCAGCCCCAGCATTTT.

V and J are TRBV30 and TRBJ1-5, with 7 nucleotides matching TRBD1. The length of the CDR3 is 13 residues. Losses at the gene ends were 5 bases for V and 3 bases for J; bases not matched to a gene: 4. Germline lookup yields CDR1 GTSNPN and CDR2 SVGIG (reference sequence). CDR3 nucleotides: TGTGCCTGGGGAGACAGGGTCAATCAGCCCCAGCATTTT. Amino acids: CAWGDRVNQPQHF.

The chain has TRBV23-1 and TRBJ2-2; maybe TRBD2 (5 bases). TRBV23-1 is treated as an ORF (open reading frame) with a function not yet certain. The germline V and J ends were trimmed by 4 bases and 1 base, with 25 bases remaining between them. The CDR3 is 20 residues long. The CDR3 bases are TGCGCCAGCAGTCCGTCCATTTGTGAGTGGGCGGAGGAGAACACCGGGGAGCTGTTTTTT. It is translated as CASSPSICEWAEENTGELFF.

This chain joins TRBV14 and TRBJ1-1; TRBD1 is a possible D gene (6 bases). V lost 6 bases and J lost 5, with 10 bases in between. CDR3 length: 12 amino acids. Per the germline V gene, CDR1 is SGHDN and CDR2 is FVKESK. The CDR3 is CASSPQGTEAFF. DNA for the CDR3: TGTGCCAGCAGTCCTCAGGGGACTGAAGCTTTCTTT. The whole variable domain, remainder taken from reference TRBV14 and TRBJ1-1, is EAGVTQFPSHSVIEKGQTVTLRCDPISGHDNLYWYRRVMGKEIKFLLHFVKESKQDESGMPNNRFLAERTGGTYSTLKVQPAELEDSGVYFCASSPQGTEAFFGQGTRLTVV.

The chain uses TRBV7-3 and TRBJ2-2; 10 positions agree with TRBD2. The trim removed 0 bases at V and 4 bases at J, leaving 5 bases unmatched. Germline-derived CDR1 and CDR2 are SGHTA and FQGTGA. The CDR3 extends over 17 amino acids. This chain's CDR3 is CASSLTSGGTSTGELFF. CDR3 bases: TGTGCCAGCAGCTTAACTAGCGGGGGGACCTCCACCGGGGAGCTGTTTTTT.

The rearrangement joins TRBV10-3 to TRBJ2-5; 7 positions agree with TRBD1. The CDR3 spans 14 residues. V shed 6 bases, J shed 2 bases, and the junction held 6 bases outside the gene matches. Germline lookup yields CDR1 ENHRY and CDR2 SYGVKD. CDR3 in DNA: TGTGCCATCAGCCTGTACAGGGGACAAGAGACCCAGTACTTC. It yields the protein CAISLYRGQETQYF.

This clone has just one count. J is TRBJ2-2 and V is TRBV2, with TRBD1 as a possible D gene (6 bases). V lost 6 bases and J 11 bases, leaving 16 bases between the germline ends. The CDR3 is 13 residues long. CDR1 SNHLY and CDR2 FYNNEI come from the germline V gene. For the CDR3, the DNA is TGTGCCAGCAGCGCTAGGGGACATATCGAGCTGTTTTTT. The encoded protein is CASSARGHIELFF.

The J gene is TRBJ1-2, the V gene TRBV7-2; D is perhaps TRBD1 (6 bases). Trimming pared 2 bases from V and 3 bases from J, leaving 16 bases between. CDR3 length: 16 residues. Germline V gives CDR1 SGHTA, CDR2 FQGNSA. CDR3 DNA sequence: TGTGCCAGCAGCTTAATATCGGGGGGCCAGGACTATGGCTACACCTTC. The encoded protein is CASSLISGGQDYGYTF.

The chain carries TRBV29-1 and TRBJ2-3; the match to TRBD2 covers 7 bases. Germline CDR1 and CDR2: SQVTM and ANQGSEA. V was pared by 4 bases and J by 0 bases, with 10 bases of the junction left unmatched. The CDR3 sequence is 16 residues long. CDR3 coding DNA: TGCAGCGTTGGTGGGGCTCTGCGGGGGAGCACAGATACGCAGTATTTT. This encodes CSVGGALRGSTDTQYF.

This clone was counted once. This rearrangement joins TRBV4-2 to TRBJ2-1; TRBD2 matches 14 bases. V shed 0 bases, J shed 8 bases, and the junction held 9 bases outside the gene matches. CDR1 is LGHNA and CDR2 is YNFKEQ in the germline V gene. The CDR3 contains 18 residues. This chain's CDR3 is CASSQDPRGLAGVHEQFF. CDR3 DNA: TGTGCCAGCAGCCAAGATCCCAGGGGACTAGCGGGGGTCCATGAGCAGTTCTTC.

The rearrangement links TRBV7-9 to TRBJ1-1, with 10 bases aligning to TRBD1. The CDR3 is 19 residues long. The V segment lost 3 bases and the J segment 5 bases; nucleotides outside the gene matches: 18. Germline CDR1 is SEHNR and CDR2 is FQNEAQ (reference sequence). This CDR3 is CASSFPPRGRDRGRTEAFF. CDR3 coding DNA: TGTGCCAGCAGCTTCCCCCCCCGCGGTAGAGACAGGGGGCGGACTGAAGCTTTCTTT.

The sample holds one count of this clone. The chain recombines TRBV11-2 with TRBJ1-3; possibly TRBD1 for D (6 bases). V lost 5 bases, J lost 2 bases, and 22 bases lay in between. CDR1 and CDR2 from the germline V gene are SGHAT and FQNNGV. CDR3 size: 18 residues. This chain's CDR3 is CASSQTTVQGTAGNTIYF. The DNA of the CDR3 is TGTGCCAGCAGCCAGACGACCGTTCAGGGGACCGCTGGAAACACCATATATTTT.

The rearrangement links TRBV12-5 to TRBJ1-6; 11 nucleotides match TRBD1. CDR1 is LGHNT and CDR2 is FRNRAP in the germline V gene. The CDR3 spans 15 residues. V lost 7 bases, J lost 10 bases, and 9 bases stayed unmatched. CDR3 DNA sequence: TGTGCTAGTGTTAAAACGGGACAGGGGGTATCACCCCTCCACTTT. It yields the protein CASVKTGQGVSPLHF.

The chain combines TRBV5-1 with TRBJ2-3; D ambiguous. V gave up 1 base and J gave up 0 bases, with 9 bases separating them. The CDR3 runs 15 residues. CDR1 is SGHRS, CDR2 YFSETQ, per germline. The CDR3 reads CASSLRGTSTDTQYF. The CDR3 region has the DNA TGCGCCAGCAGCTTGCGCGGAACAAGCACAGATACGCAGTATTTT.

The chain couples TRBV9 to TRBJ2-7, with D perhaps TRBD1 (5 bases). Germline-derived CDR1 and CDR2 are SGDLS and YYNGEE. The length of the CDR3 is 13 residues. V lost 3 bases to trimming and J lost 3 bases, with 10 bases between them. This chain's CDR3 is CASSGDDSYEQYF. CDR3 in DNA: TGTGCCAGCAGCGGAGATGACAGCTACGAGCAGTACTTC.

This sequence joins TRBV7-9 and TRBJ2-7; D not resolved. There are 11 residues in the CDR3. Trimming took off 5 bases at V and 8 bases at J, with 10 bases between the two ends. Per germline, CDR1 SEHNR and CDR2 FQNEAQ (reference sequence). CDR3 sequence reads: CASSLTEKQYF. The CDR3 bases are TGTGCCAGCAGCCTAACAGAGAAGCAGTACTTC.

V is TRBV7-8 and J is TRBJ1-1; no clear D gene. V was pared by 4 bases and J by 7 bases, with 16 bases between. The CDR3 totals 14 residues. Germline V gene data show CDR1 as SGHVS and CDR2 as FQNEAQ. Here the CDR3 DNA reads TGTGCCAGCAGCTCCACTGAGGTGGGTTTTGAAGCTTTCTTT. Translated, it gives CASSSTEVGFEAFF.

The chain carries TRBV11-2 and TRBJ2-5, with TRBD2 matching over 8 bases. With V trimmed by 4 bases and J by 5 bases, 18 bases remained unmatched. In germline, CDR1 is SGHAT, CDR2 FQNNGV. This CDR3 contains 18 residues. The CDR3 DNA sequence: TGTGCCAGCAGCTCAGTCAGCGGGGCCCGACCGGGGGGGGAGACCCAGTACTTC. It encodes CASSSVSGARPGGETQYF.

This rearrangement joins TRBV19 to TRBJ2-1, with TRBD2 identical over 11 bases. CDR1 and CDR2 from the germline V gene are LNHDA and SQIVND (reference sequence). V was clipped by 5 bases and J by 15 bases; unmatched bases: 12. The CDR3 runs to 14 residues. The CDR3, as DNA: TGTGCCAGTAGTGCCGAAACCACTAGCGGGGGCACGTTCTTC. Translation gives CASSAETTSGGTFF. The complete variable domain, with remaining parts taken from reference TRBV19 and TRBJ2-1, reads DGGITQSPKYLFRKEGQNVTLSCEQNLNHDAMYWYRQDPGQGLRLIYYSQIVNDFQKGDIAEGYSVSREKKESFPLTVTSAQKNPTAFYLCASSAETTSGGTFFGPGTRLTVL.